What follows are 2 T cell receptor beta chains derived from one specimen sequenced in a study of Graves' ophthalmopathy and Graves' hyperthyroidism (dated by TCRdb to the late 2010s). The instrument given in TCRdb is Illumina HiSeq 2000. For repertoire sequencing, TCR beta CDR3 regions were amplified from RNA transcripts. A first-round RT-PCR used HTBI primers with the Qiagen OneStep RT-PCR kit, followed by a second-round multiplex PCR, size selection and purification. TCRdb's own reprocessing of the public reads used fastp at Q25 and MiXCR and kept productive beta chains. Each CDR3 protein gets just one entry, which takes the most common genes and DNA from the rows behind it. This sample has hundreds of thousands of distinct CDR3 sequences in its table, and roughly 20% of those were observed once. The ten largest clones take up approximately 7% of the sample. Input material: peripheral blood. All receptors derive from a woman under 30 with stable Graves' hyperthyroidism. Some clones in this sample may be carry-over from other donors' samples. Donor details come from another sample of the same person, matched by shared clones.

The chain uses TRBV2 and TRBJ1-5; 7 nucleotides line up with TRBD1. This CDR3 comprises 15 residues. From germline, CDR1 is SNHLY and CDR2 FYNNEI. V lost 6 bases to trimming and J lost 0 bases; unmatched junction nucleotides: 5. CDR3 amino acids: CASRQGTISNQPQHF. As DNA, the CDR3 is TGTGCCAGCAGACAGGGGACTATTAGCAATCAGCCCCAGCATTTT.

This clonotype was detected many times. CDR3 DNA: TGTGCCAGCAGCGTAGAGGGGTGGGTGGGCAGTCAAACCAACTATGGCTACACCTTC. Its translation: CASSVEGWVGSQTNYGYTF. The chain joins TRBV9 to TRBJ1-2, with D perhaps TRBD1 (5 bases). The CDR3 covers 19 residues. V lost 0 bases and J 2 bases, leaving 23 bases between the germline ends. Per germline, CDR1 SGDLS and CDR2 YYNGEE.